A selection of T cell receptor beta chains follows, all from one sample in a study of T cells in Graves' hyperthyroidism and ophthalmopathy. One entry per CDR3 protein results from TCRdb running MiXCR on the multiplex PCR reads. This sample carries roughly 300,000 distinct CDR3 sequences, about 25% of them seen once, and the ten largest clones take over 25%. Sequenced material: blood. These receptors came from a man between 35 and 55 years old with Graves' hyperthyroidism that later progressed to Graves' ophthalmopathy. The CDR3 runs from the conserved cysteine through the conserved F or W. Fields, in order: V gene, J gene, clone size, D gene, CDR3 protein, CDR3 DNA. A D gene is named only where the DNA matches it firmly. The size entry is marked missing in some rows and otherwise reads once, few, many or a size class.

TRBV5-1	TRBJ1-1	.	.	CASSLGGLGEAFF	TGCGCCAGCAGCTTGGGGGGGTTGGGTGAAGCTTTCTTT
TRBV6-2/TRBV6-3	TRBJ2-7	.	.	CASSYPAGLGVHEQYF	TGTGCCAGCAGTTACCCCGCAGGGCTCGGCGTCCACGAGCAGTACTTC
TRBV6-5	TRBJ2-2	.	.	CASSYDSRGTGELFF	TGTGCCAGCAGTTACGATTCGCGTGGCACCGGGGAGCTGTTTTTT
TRBV6-5	TRBJ2-5	.	.	CASSYTGYMRETQYF	TGTGCCAGCAGTTACACCGGATACATGAGAGAGACCCAGTACTTC
TRBV4-1	TRBJ1-1	many	TRBD1	CASSTGTAHGTEAFF	TGCGCCAGCAGCACCGGGACAGCCCATGGCACTGAAGCTTTCTTT
TRBV6-1	TRBJ2-3	.	.	CASTTFSVSTDTQYF	TGTGCCAGCACCACCTTCTCCGTCAGCACAGATACGCAGTATTTT
TRBV11-2	TRBJ1-1	many	TRBD1	CASSVDRGTEAFF	TGTGCCAGCAGCGTAGACAGGGGGACTGAAGCTTTCTTT
TRBV6-5	TRBJ2-7	many	.	CASTNKASEQYF	TGTGCCAGCACCAATAAAGCGTCCGAGCAGTACTTC
TRBV12-3/TRBV12-4	TRBJ1-2	.	.	CASRGIRGYTF	TGTGCCAGCCGGGGGATTCGCGGCTACACCTTC
TRBV27	TRBJ2-7	many	.	CASITSRGEQYF	TGTGCCAGCATTACCAGCAGGGGCGAGCAGTACTTC
TRBV7-9	TRBJ1-1	once	.	CASSLRTGTNTEAFF	TGTGCCAGCAGCCTCCGTACAGGGACTAACACTGAAGCTTTCTTT
TRBV3-1	TRBJ1-2	many	.	CASSQGLDGYTF	TGTGCCAGCAGTCAGGGTTTGGATGGCTACACCTTC
TRBV3-1	TRBJ2-5	many	TRBD2	CASSQGVAGGLGETQYF	TGTGCCAGCAGCCAAGGAGTAGCGGGAGGACTCGGAGAGACCCAGTACTTC
TRBV29-1	TRBJ1-2	.	.	CSVEGSSDTNYGYTF	TGCAGCGTTGAAGGGAGCTCGGACACAAACTATGGCTACACCTTC
TRBV27	TRBJ1-6	few	.	CASSLIGHNSPLHF	TGTGCCAGCAGTTTAATTGGCCATAATTCACCCCTCCACTTT
TRBV6-1	TRBJ2-7	many	.	CASSENRVSYEQYF	TGTGCCAGCAGTGAAAACCGAGTCTCCTACGAGCAGTACTTC
TRBV20-1	TRBJ1-5	many	.	CSARDPNSNQPQHF	TGCAGTGCTAGAGATCCCAATAGCAATCAGCCCCAGCATTTT
TRBV28	TRBJ2-6	many	.	CASSEDISGANVLTF	TGTGCCAGCAGTGAAGACATCTCTGGGGCCAACGTCCTGACTTTC
TRBV6-1	TRBJ1-5	.	.	CAAQEINQPQHF	TGTGCCGCTCAAGAGATCAATCAGCCCCAGCATTTT
TRBV28	TRBJ1-4	many	.	CASLSEKLFF	TGTGCCAGCTTAAGCGAAAAACTGTTTTTT
TRBV7-9	TRBJ1-2	many	.	CASSLRGRGDGYTF	TGTGCCAGCAGCTTACGGGGCCGCGGGGATGGCTACACCTTC
TRBV20-1	TRBJ2-7	many	.	CSALKESTYEQYF	TGCAGTGCTCTAAAGGAATCTACCTACGAGCAGTACTTC
TRBV5-1	TRBJ2-5	many	.	CASSLRQETQYF	TGCGCCAGCAGCCTCCGACAAGAGACCCAGTACTTC
TRBV6-2/TRBV6-3	TRBJ2-5	.	.	CASSYSRRERLQETQYF	TGTGCCAGCAGTTACTCGAGGAGGGAGCGACTTCAAGAGACCCAGTACTTC
TRBV24-1	TRBJ2-5	many	.	CATSDRDTRETQYF	TGTGCCACCAGTGACCGGGACACGCGAGAGACCCAGTACTTC
TRBV6-1	TRBJ2-5	.	TRBD2	CASRPGGGTQYF	TGTGCCAGCAGGCCGGGAGGTGGGACCCAGTACTTC
TRBV15	TRBJ2-7	many	TRBD1	CATSRDKQRTGVTYEQYF	TGTGCCACCAGCAGAGATAAGCAGCGGACAGGGGTAACCTACGAGCAGTACTTC
TRBV10-3	TRBJ1-2	many	.	CAISDTWAPGYGYTF	TGTGCCATCAGTGATACGTGGGCTCCGGGGTATGGCTACACCTTC
TRBV24-1	TRBJ2-7	many	TRBD2	CATSDSGTSYEQYF	TGTGCCACCAGTGATTCCGGGACTAGCTACGAGCAGTACTTC
TRBV25-1	TRBJ1-1	many	.	CASSEFSTKEAFF	TGTGCCAGCAGTGAATTTAGCACAAAAGAAGCTTTCTTT
TRBV12-3/TRBV12-4	TRBJ2-5	many	.	CASNPGGQGETQYF	TGTGCCAGCAATCCCGGGGGCCAGGGGGAGACCCAGTACTTC
TRBV28	TRBJ1-2	.	TRBD1	CASSPPGGVTGAGYTF	TGTGCCAGCAGTCCCCCAGGGGGAGTGACAGGGGCGGGCTACACCTTC
TRBV24-1	TRBJ1-1	many	.	CATPTPNTEASF	TGTGCCACCCCGACTCCGAACACTGAAGCTTCCTTT
TRBV6-1	TRBJ1-1	.	TRBD1	CASTRDRPFFEAFF	TGTGCCAGCACCCGGGACAGGCCCTTCTTTGAAGCTTTCTTT
TRBV11-2	TRBJ2-7	many	.	CASSFGRGLSLYEQYF	TGTGCCAGCAGCTTTGGGCGGGGGCTCTCCCTCTACGAGCAGTACTTC
TRBV7-9	TRBJ1-1	.	.	CASSSDFPASEAFF	TGTGCCAGCAGCTCGGACTTTCCCGCCTCTGAAGCTTTCTTT
TRBV5-5	TRBJ2-1	many	TRBD2	CASSRTSGSTNEQFF	TGTGCCAGCAGCCGAACTAGCGGGAGCACCAATGAGCAGTTCTTC
TRBV5-4	TRBJ1-5	few	.	CASSRDEFGPQHF	TGTGCCAGCAGCAGGGACGAATTCGGGCCCCAGCATTTT
TRBV5-1	TRBJ1-2	many	.	CASTSGEVGYTF	TGCGCCAGCACCTCGGGGGAAGTTGGCTACACCTTC
TRBV6-2/TRBV6-3	TRBJ2-5	once	TRBD2	CASSPRRLAGFQETQYF	TGTGCCAGCAGTCCGCGGCGGCTAGCGGGGTTCCAAGAGACCCAGTACTTC
TRBV5-1	TRBJ2-7	many	.	CASKRAGATYEQYF	TGCGCCTCCAAACGGGCAGGGGCTACCTACGAGCAGTACTTC
TRBV2	TRBJ1-1	many	TRBD1	CASRRDRDFWTEAFF	TGTGCCAGCAGGCGGGACAGGGACTTTTGGACTGAAGCTTTCTTT
TRBV27	TRBJ2-7	many	.	CASSAGFRGPPYEQYF	TGTGCCAGCAGTGCCGGTTTCAGGGGCCCTCCCTACGAGCAGTACTTC
TRBV19	TRBJ1-1	many	TRBD1	CASSRDRDALMNTEAFF	TGTGCCAGTAGCCGGGACAGGGATGCACTAATGAACACTGAAGCTTTCTTT
TRBV2	TRBJ2-7	many	.	CASSATGTEQYF	TGTGCCAGCAGCGCAACAGGGACCGAGCAGTACTTC